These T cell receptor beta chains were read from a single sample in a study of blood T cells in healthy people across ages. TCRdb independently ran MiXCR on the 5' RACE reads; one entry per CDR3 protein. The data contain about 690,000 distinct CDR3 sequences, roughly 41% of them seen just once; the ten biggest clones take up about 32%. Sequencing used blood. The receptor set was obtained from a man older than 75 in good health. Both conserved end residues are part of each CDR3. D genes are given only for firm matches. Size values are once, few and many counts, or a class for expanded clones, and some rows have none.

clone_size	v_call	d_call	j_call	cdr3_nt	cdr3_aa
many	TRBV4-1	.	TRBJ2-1	TGCGCCAGCAGCCCCCCCCAAGGAAATGAGCAGTTCTTC	CASSPPQGNEQFF
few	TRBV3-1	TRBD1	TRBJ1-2	TGTGCCAGCAGACTTGGACAGGGGGAAGGCTACACCTTC	CASRLGQGEGYTF
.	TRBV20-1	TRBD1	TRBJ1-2	TGCAGTGCTAGAGTAAATACAGGGGCTGGCTACACCTTC	CSARVNTGAGYTF
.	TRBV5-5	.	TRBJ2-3	TGTGCCAGCAGCCCAGACCTACTACCAGATACGCAGTATTTT	CASSPDLLPDTQYF
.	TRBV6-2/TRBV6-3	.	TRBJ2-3	TGTGCCAGCAGTTACTCCATCGGCCTCCGGGATACGCAGTATTTT	CASSYSIGLRDTQYF
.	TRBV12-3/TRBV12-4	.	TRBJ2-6	TGTGCCAGCAGTGTGGGGACCAACAACGTCCTGACTTTC	CASSVGTNNVLTF
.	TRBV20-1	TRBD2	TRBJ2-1	TGCAGTGCTAGGACGGGGGGGACTAGCGGACACAATGAGCAGTTCTTC	CSARTGGTSGHNEQFF
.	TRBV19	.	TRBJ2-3	TGTGCCAGTAGTAGGGGGCGGAGCACAGATACGCAGTATTTT	CASSRGRSTDTQYF
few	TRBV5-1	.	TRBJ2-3	TGCGCCAGCAGCTTTGTCCCACAGGGCACAGATACGCAGTATTTT	CASSFVPQGTDTQYF
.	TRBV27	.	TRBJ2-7	TGTGCCAGCACCTCTAGGGGGAGGGGGATCTACGAGCAGTACTTC	CASTSRGRGIYEQYF
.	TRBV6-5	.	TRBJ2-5	TGTGCCAGCAGTCGCATCGGGGCCGAGACCCAGTACTTC	CASSRIGAETQYF
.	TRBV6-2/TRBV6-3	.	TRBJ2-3	TGTGCCAGCAGCCGGGGCGGGCTTAGCACAGATACGCAGTATTTT	CASSRGGLSTDTQYF
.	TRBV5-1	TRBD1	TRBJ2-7	TGCGCCAGCAGCTTCCAGGGACAGGGATCCGACGAGCAGTACTTC	CASSFQGQGSDEQYF
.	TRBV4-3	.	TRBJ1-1	TGCGCCAGCAGCCAGGATCTGGGGGGAACTGAAGCTTTCTTT	CASSQDLGGTEAFF
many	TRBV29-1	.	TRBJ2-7	TGCAGCGTTGAGAGAACGGGTTCCTACGAGCAGTACTTC	CSVERTGSYEQYF
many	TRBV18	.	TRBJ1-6	TGTGCCAGCTCACCGACTGGATATAATTCACCCCTCCACTTT	CASSPTGYNSPLHF
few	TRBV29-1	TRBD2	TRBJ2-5	TGCAGCGTTGAAGGAGCGGGGGGGCCGGAGACCCAGTACTTC	CSVEGAGGPETQYF
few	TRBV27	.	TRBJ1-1	TGCGCCAGCAGCTTGAGGGAGAACACTGAAGCTTTCTTT	CASSLRENTEAFF
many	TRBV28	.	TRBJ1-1	TGTGCCAGCAGTCTCACAGGGATCGGCACTGAAGCTTTCTTT	CASSLTGIGTEAFF
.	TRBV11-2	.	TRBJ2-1	TGTGCCAGCAGCTTAAGGGTAGTTCGCAATGAGCAGTTCTTC	CASSLRVVRNEQFF
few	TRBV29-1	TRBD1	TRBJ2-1	TGCAGCGTTGAGGGGGACAGGGGGGGTTTGAATGAGCAGTTCTTC	CSVEGDRGGLNEQFF
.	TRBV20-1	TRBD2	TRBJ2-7	TGCAGTGCTAGAGTCCGTCCTACACGGGAGGGATACTCCTACGAGCAGTACTTC	CSARVRPTREGYSYEQYF
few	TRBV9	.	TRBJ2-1	TGTGCCAGCAGCGTAACCGATGAGCAGTTCTTC	CASSVTDEQFF
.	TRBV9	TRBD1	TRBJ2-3	TGTGCCAGCAGGGGAGACAGGGGTCCCACAGATACGCAGTATTTT	CASRGDRGPTDTQYF
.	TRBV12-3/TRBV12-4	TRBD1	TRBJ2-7	TGTGCCAGCAGGCGGGACAGGTGGAACCACGAGCAGTACTTC	CASRRDRWNHEQYF
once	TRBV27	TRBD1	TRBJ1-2	TGTGCCGGCAGTTCGACCGGGACAGGGGGCTATGGCTACACCTTC	CAGSSTGTGGYGYTF
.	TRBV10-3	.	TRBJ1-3	TGTGCCATCAGTGCAGGGGTTGGAAACACCATATATTTT	CAISAGVGNTIYF
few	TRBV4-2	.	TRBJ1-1	TGTGCCAGCAGCCAAGATGGGGTCCCGGCGGGGGGAGCTTTCTTT	CASSQDGVPAGGAFF
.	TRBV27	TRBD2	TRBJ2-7	TGTGCCAGCAGAGCCGGGACTAGCTTGTCCCACGAGCAGTACTTC	CASRAGTSLSHEQYF
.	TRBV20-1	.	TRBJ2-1	TGCAGTGCTAGAGTTAGCGCTAGTACCGGTAATGAGCAGTTCTTC	CSARVSASTGNEQFF
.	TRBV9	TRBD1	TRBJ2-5	TGTGCCAGCAGCCTCCGGACAGGGATGGAGGAGACCCAGTACTTC	CASSLRTGMEETQYF
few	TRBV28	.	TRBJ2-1	TGTGCCAGCACTAACCACAATGAGCAGTTCTTC	CASTNHNEQFF
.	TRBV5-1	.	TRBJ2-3	TGCGCCAGCAGCTTGGTAGGCATCCGGGCCGGGACGCAGTATTTT	CASSLVGIRAGTQYF
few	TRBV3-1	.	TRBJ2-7	TGTGCCAGCAGCCAAGAAGGGGGTGTCTACGAGCAGTACTTC	CASSQEGGVYEQYF
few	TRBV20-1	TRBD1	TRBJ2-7	TGCAGTGCCCTCAGGACAGGAACCTACGAGCAGTACTTC	CSALRTGTYEQYF
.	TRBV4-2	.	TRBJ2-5	TGTGCCAGCAGCCAAGAACAGGGTAGAAAGACCCAGTACTTC	CASSQEQGRKTQYF
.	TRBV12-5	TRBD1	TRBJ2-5	TGTGCTAGTGGCCCGGGACAGGGGAAGACCCAGTACTTC	CASGPGQGKTQYF
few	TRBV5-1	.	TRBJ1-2	TGCGCCAGCAGCTTGGGGCAGAATAACTATGGCTACACCTTC	CASSLGQNNYGYTF
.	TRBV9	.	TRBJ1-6	TGTGCCAGCAGCGTAGAGGTTGGTTCACCCCTCCACTTT	CASSVEVGSPLHF
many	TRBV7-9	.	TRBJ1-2	TGTGCCAGCAGCCCGAGGCAGGGACGGGCCTATGGCTACACCTTC	CASSPRQGRAYGYTF
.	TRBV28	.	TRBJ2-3	TGTGCCAGCAGCTCCTCAGGGCCTAGCATAGATACGCAGTATTTT	CASSSSGPSIDTQYF
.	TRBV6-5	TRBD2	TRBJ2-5	TGTGCCAGCAGGGTGCCAGGACTAGCGGGAGGAGAGACCCAGTACTTC	CASRVPGLAGGETQYF
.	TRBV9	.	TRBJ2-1	TGTGCCAGCAGCGTAGTCGGGCAGGTAGGAGAGACCCGGTACTTC	CASSVVGQVGETRYF
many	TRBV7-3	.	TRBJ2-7	TGTGCCAGCAGCTTAACCCCAAGCGGCACCTACGAGCAGTACTTC	CASSLTPSGTYEQYF
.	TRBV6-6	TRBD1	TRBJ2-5	TGTGCCAGCAGTTCGGGACAGGGGAATCAAGAGACCCAGTACTTC	CASSSGQGNQETQYF
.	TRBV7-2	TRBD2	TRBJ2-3	TGTGCCAGCAGCCCCCACTCTTTAGCGGGGGGGGCCGTGGGCACAGATACGCAGTATTTT	CASSPHSLAGGAVGTDTQYF
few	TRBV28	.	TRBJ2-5	TGTGCCAGCCGGAAACAACCTCCTCGGGAGTACTTC	CASRKQPPREYF
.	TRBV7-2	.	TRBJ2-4	TGTGCCAGCAGCTTAGAGGTCACGGGGCTGGGAGCCAAAAACATTCAGTACTTC	CASSLEVTGLGAKNIQYF
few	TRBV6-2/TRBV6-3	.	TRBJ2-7	TGTGCCAGCACCCAAGGCCGTATACAGGGAAGCATCTACGAGCAGTACTTC	CASTQGRIQGSIYEQYF
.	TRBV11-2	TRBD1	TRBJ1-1	TGTGCCAGCAGGTCTCCGGGACAGGGGGGCACTGAAGCTTTCTTT	CASRSPGQGGTEAFF
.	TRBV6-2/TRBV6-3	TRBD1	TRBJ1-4	TGTGCCAGCAGTTACTCGCCGGGACAGGGAGCAACTAATGAAAAACTGTTTTTT	CASSYSPGQGATNEKLFF
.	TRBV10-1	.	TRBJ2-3	TGCGCCAGCAGTGGTCTCGTTCGAGATACGCAGTATTTT	CASSGLVRDTQYF
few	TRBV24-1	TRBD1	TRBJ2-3	TGTGCCACCAGTGATTCGGGGACAGGGGCAAATACGCAGTATTTT	CATSDSGTGANTQYF
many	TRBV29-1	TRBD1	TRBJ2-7	TGCAGCGCCGGACAGGGGAACTCCTACGAGCAGTACTTC	CSAGQGNSYEQYF
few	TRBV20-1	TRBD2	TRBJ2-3	TGCAGTGCAGGGGGAGGGACTAGCGCTACAGATACGCAGTATTTT	CSAGGGTSATDTQYF